This TCR beta chain derives from a study of T cell changes during pregnancy in multiple sclerosis. Repertoires were generated with immunoSEQ multiplex PCR, while TCRdb's copy carries only in-frame clones and drops some. Of about 68,000 clones listed, approximately 92% were seen once; the top ten hold about 2.1%. With V trimmed by 3 bases and J by 5 bases, 11 bases remained unmatched. CDR3 length equals 17 residues. Germline CDR1 SEHNR, CDR2 FQNEAQ (reference sequence). This specimen was peripheral blood, taken in the first trimester of pregnancy. The chain has TRBV7-9 and TRBJ2-7; 12 nucleotides line up with TRBD2. The source is a female donor with multiple sclerosis, enrolled in a pregnancy study. CDR3 bases: TGTGCCAGCAGCTTGGCTACTTGGACTAGCGGGGACCACGAGCAGTACTTC. Residues: CASSLATWTSGDHEQYF.